At least ten counts were recorded for the clone carrying this T cell receptor (beta chain). Its antigen remains unidentified. This record belongs to a study of neurological immune-mediated disorders. Germline V gene lookup returns CDR1 SQVTM and CDR2 ANQGSEA. Trimming removed 4 bases from V and 5 bases from J, with 9 bases in between. The CDR3 has 11 residues. From 15-18 subjects, over 180 million TCR-beta sequences were obtained in each sequencing run. Each CDR3 protein gets one entry after TCRdb re-called the 5' RACE reads with MiXCR. The sample carries roughly 74,000 distinct CDR3 sequences, around 5% recorded once. Whole-study results and caveats: The phylogenetic placement of 18 of 34 multiple sclerosis patients' repertoires in one related-CDR3 cluster constitutes a possible signature.

This TCR derives from a man younger than 35 with multiple sclerosis. The V call is TRBV29-1, the J call TRBJ2-7; D perhaps matches TRBD2 (6 bases). The sequenced material came from PBMCs. DNA of the CDR3: TGCAGCGTTGCGGGAGTGGACGAGCAGTACTTC. This sequence encodes CSVAGVDEQYF.